The clone carrying this T cell receptor beta chain has at least ten counts. The use of a sample-barcoded 5' primer and a J-beta primer mix characterized a second PCR of 7 to 11 cycles. TCRdb re-called the 5' RACE reads with MiXCR, one entry per CDR3 protein. Here the sample spans just under 900,000 distinct CDR3 sequences, around 30% being singletons. This entry is derived from a study of blood T cells in healthy people across ages. The sequenced material came from blood. The clonotype originates from a woman of 80 years or more in good health.

The CDR3 nucleotides are TGCAGCGTTGTACCCACAGATACGCAGTATTTT. This translates into CSVVPTDTQYF. This chain links TRBV29-1 with TRBJ2-3; D gene unclear. V was pared by 4 bases and J by 2 bases, with 4 bases between. From germline, CDR1 is SQVTM and CDR2 ANQGSEA. The CDR3 covers 11 residues.